Included here is one T cell receptor (beta chain) sequence, with context. The record originates from a study of blood T cell repertoires in COVID-19. Study overall: PBMCs, B-cell-depleted T cells, or T cells were the source of the cDNA or gDNA that made up the material.

Trimming removed 0 bases from V and 6 bases from J; junction bases left unmatched: 5. Germline V gives CDR1 GTSNPN, CDR2 SVGIG (reference sequence). The CDR3 is made up of 15 amino acids. Enrollees, about 18 to 89 years old, lived in 25 or so US areas. Clinical histories supplied by participants themselves formed the basis of cohort assignment. Authors' methods: For nucleated cells, counts were estimated from reference gene primer amplification. Measured with immunoSEQ multiplex PCR; TCRdb has only the in-frame clones, and not every one. V, J and clone size reflect that table, while D and trimming were determined from the DNA. The sample shows about 270,000 clones, less than 95% of them seen only once.

V gene TRBV30 combines with J gene TRBJ2-1; 10 bases match TRBD2. The sequencing input was PBMCs or T cells enriched from blood (not recorded which). This receptor was obtained from a man aged 35 to 55 who had been exposed to COVID-19. The CDR3: CAWSVLAGSGNEQFF. Written as DNA, the CDR3 is TGTGCCTGGAGTGTACTAGCGGGGAGTGGCAATGAGCAGTTCTTC.